Listed below are T cell receptor beta chains from one sample, sequenced in a study of cytomegalovirus exposure and HLA in healthy donors. Clones were read by immunoSEQ multiplex PCR, and TCRdb kept only the in-frame ones, dropping some. Among under 95,000 clones listed, 70% to 80% were seen once. The sequencing input was PBMCs. These receptors were collected from a woman aged 40 to 49 in good health and CMV-seropositive. CDR3s leave out the opening cysteine and the closing phenylalanine or tryptophan. Fields, in order: CDR3 protein, V gene, J gene, CDR3 length.

ASSLQGRKATNEKLF	TRBV21-1	TRBJ1-4	15
ASGRLPPPYNEQF	TRBV5-1	TRBJ2-1	13
ASSDLGSGNTEAF	TRBV18	TRBJ1-1	13
ASSPPPLAGEGTGELF	TRBV9	TRBJ2-2	16
ASSPGTSSNQPQH	TRBV7-8	TRBJ1-5	13
ASSLRQVSQPQH	TRBV28	TRBJ1-5	12
RSDGLSTGVGMNTEAF	TRBV28	TRBJ1-1	16
SVEDASNTIY	TRBV29-1	TRBJ1-3	10
ASSVGQDTEAF	TRBV18	TRBJ1-1	11
ASSQDGDTTEAF	TRBV4-1	TRBJ1-1	12
ASRLQVQSSYEQY	TRBV27	-	13
ASRMGGANGYT	TRBV27	TRBJ1-2	11
ASSLVGGDYNEQF	TRBV7-8	TRBJ2-1	13
AISESGTVTYYEQY	TRBV10-3	TRBJ2-7	14
ASSRQGTHHAYEQY	TRBV13	TRBJ2-7	14
ASSDGQGASGANVLT	TRBV5-1	TRBJ2-6	15
ASSVAMGASEAF	TRBV9	TRBJ1-1	12
ASSEARGWTEAF	TRBV6-1	TRBJ1-1	12
ASSLGGSNQPQH	TRBV27	TRBJ1-5	12
ASSPAGEVDTQY	TRBV6-1	TRBJ2-3	12
ASSVRGAESYNEQF	TRBV2	TRBJ2-1	14
AITKRQGGNTEAF	TRBV6-1	TRBJ1-1	13
ASSPQGGVHEQY	TRBV5-1	TRBJ2-7	12
ASRKADRGGGEKLF	TRBV5-1	TRBJ1-4	14
ASTVRDGYT	TRBV2	TRBJ1-2	9
ASSIPQGGGIYTQY	TRBV19	TRBJ2-3	14
ASSIWQGDEQY	TRBV19	TRBJ2-7	11
ASSLGGGNTDTQY	TRBV7-2	TRBJ2-3	13
SVVRFGIDEQF	TRBV29-1	TRBJ2-1	11
ASSPPRGSDEQY	TRBV7-9	TRBJ2-7	12
ASSTSSGTNTGELF	TRBV7-7	TRBJ2-2	14
ASSSTGTGWEETQY	TRBV7-9	TRBJ2-5	14
ASSFRDRGALNTEAF	TRBV7-9	TRBJ1-1	15